Presented here are 5 T cell receptor beta chains from one specimen sequenced in a study of blood T cell repertoires in COVID-19. Clones were read by immunoSEQ multiplex PCR, and TCRdb kept only the in-frame ones, dropping some. The profile shows over 200,000 clones, 70% to 90% of them singletons. Source material: PBMCs or T cells enriched from blood (not recorded which). The receptors stem from a man in his thirties or forties who had recovered from COVID-19.

The rearrangement joins TRBV21-1 to TRBJ2-7; TRBD1 is the table's D call, not checked against the DNA. TRBV21-1 is an annotated pseudogene. CDR3 length: 13 residues. For the CDR3, the DNA is TGTGCCAGCAGACAGGGGTTTTCCTACGAGCAGTACTTC. It yields the protein CASRQGFSYEQYF.

The rearrangement links TRBV3-1 (or the pseudogene TRBV3-2) to TRBJ1-4; no definite D call. Trimming cost V 4 bases and J 4 bases, with 10 bases left between them. The CDR3 totals 14 residues. The germline gives CDR1 LGHDT, CDR2 YNNKEL (reference sequence). Here the CDR3 DNA reads TGTGCCAGCAGCCCCGCAGGCTTTAATGAAAAACTGTTTTTT. The encoded protein is CASSPAGFNEKLFF.

CDR3 DNA: TGTGCCTGGGCAGACAGGGTTAGATTTCTGTCTGAAGCTTTCTTT. This translates into CAWADRVRFLSEAFF. The chain carries TRBV30 and TRBJ1-1, with TRBD1 matching over 7 bases. J lost 6 bases, V lost 5 bases, and 15 bases had no gene match. The CDR3 runs to 15 residues. Looked up from germline, CDR1 is GTSNPN and CDR2 is SVGIG (reference sequence).

The rearrangement links TRBV7-2 to TRBJ1-1, with D perhaps TRBD1 (5 bases). The length of the CDR3 is 14 residues. Per germline, CDR1 SGHTA and CDR2 FQGNSA. The V end lost 3 bases, the J end lost 1 base, and 9 bases lay between the germline ends. CDR3 amino acids: CASSFRGWNTEAFF. The CDR3 bases are TGTGCCAGCAGCTTTAGGGGTTGGAACACTGAAGCTTTCTTT.

The V call is TRBV28, the J call TRBJ2-7; possible D gene TRBD2, 6 bases. Trimming pared 2 bases from V and 0 bases from J, leaving 11 bases between. Germline-derived CDR1 and CDR2 are MDHEN and SYDVKM. CDR3 length: 15 amino acids. The CDR3 DNA sequence: TGTGCCAGCAGTTTAGCGGGGATAAGCTCCTACGAGCAGTACTTC. This encodes CASSLAGISSYEQYF. The variable domain in full, with the rest retrieved from reference TRBV28 and TRBJ2-7, is DVKVTQSSRYLVKRTGEKVFLECVQDMDHENMFWYRQDPGLGLRLIYFSYDVKMKEKGDIPEGYSVSREKKERFSLILESASTNQTSMYLCASSLAGISSYEQYFGPGTRLTVT.